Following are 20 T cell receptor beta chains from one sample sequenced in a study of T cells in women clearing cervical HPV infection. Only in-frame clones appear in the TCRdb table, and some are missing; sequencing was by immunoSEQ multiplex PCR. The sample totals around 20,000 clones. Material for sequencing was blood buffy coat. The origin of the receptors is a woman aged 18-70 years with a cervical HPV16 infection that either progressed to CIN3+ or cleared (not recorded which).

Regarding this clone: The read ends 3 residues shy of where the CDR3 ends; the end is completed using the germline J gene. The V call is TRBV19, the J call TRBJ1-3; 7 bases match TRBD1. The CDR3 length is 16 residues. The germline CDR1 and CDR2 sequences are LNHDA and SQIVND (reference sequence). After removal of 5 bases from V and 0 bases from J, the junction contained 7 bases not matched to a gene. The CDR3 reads CASSGGQAGSGNTIYF. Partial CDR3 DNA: TGTGCCAGTAGTGGCGGACAGGCCGGCTCTGGAAACACC.

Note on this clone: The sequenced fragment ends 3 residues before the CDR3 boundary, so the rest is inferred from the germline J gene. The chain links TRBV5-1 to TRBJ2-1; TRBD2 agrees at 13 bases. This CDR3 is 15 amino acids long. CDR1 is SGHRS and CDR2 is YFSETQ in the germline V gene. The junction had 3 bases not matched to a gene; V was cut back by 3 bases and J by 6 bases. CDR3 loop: CASSSGLAGSNEQFF. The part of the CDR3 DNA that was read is TGCGCCAGCAGCTCGGGACTAGCGGGATCCAATGAG.

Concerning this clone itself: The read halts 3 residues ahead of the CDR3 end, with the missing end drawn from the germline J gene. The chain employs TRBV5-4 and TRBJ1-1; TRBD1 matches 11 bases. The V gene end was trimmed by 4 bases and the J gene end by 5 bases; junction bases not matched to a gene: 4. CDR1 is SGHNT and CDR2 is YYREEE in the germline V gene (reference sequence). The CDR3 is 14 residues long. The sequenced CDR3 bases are TGTGCCAGCAGCCCCCGGGACAGGGGGACTGAA. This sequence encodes CASSPRDRGTE. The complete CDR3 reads CASSPRDRGTEAFF.

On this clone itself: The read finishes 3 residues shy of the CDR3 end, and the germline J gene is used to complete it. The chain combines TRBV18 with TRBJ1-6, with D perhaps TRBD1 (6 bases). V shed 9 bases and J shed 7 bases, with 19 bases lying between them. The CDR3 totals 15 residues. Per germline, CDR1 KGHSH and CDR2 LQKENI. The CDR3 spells CASSKNGQLNSPLHF. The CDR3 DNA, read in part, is TGTGCCAGTTCGAAGAATGGACAGCTCAATTCACCC.

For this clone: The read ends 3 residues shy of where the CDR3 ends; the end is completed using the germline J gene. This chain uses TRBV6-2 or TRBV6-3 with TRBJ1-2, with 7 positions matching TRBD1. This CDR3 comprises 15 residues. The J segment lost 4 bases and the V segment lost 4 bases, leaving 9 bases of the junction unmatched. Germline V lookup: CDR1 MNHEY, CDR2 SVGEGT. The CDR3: CASSSPDRFGYGYTF. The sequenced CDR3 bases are TGTGCCAGCAGTTCCCCGGACAGGTTTGGCTATGGC.

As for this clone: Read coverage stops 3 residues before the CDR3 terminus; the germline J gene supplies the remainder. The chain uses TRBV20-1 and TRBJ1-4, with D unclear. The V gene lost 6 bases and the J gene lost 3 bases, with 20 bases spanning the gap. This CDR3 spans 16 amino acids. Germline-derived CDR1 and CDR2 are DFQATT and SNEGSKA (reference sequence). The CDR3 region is CSAEKQERGSNEKLFF. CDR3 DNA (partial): TGCAGTGCCGAAAAACAAGAGCGGGGTTCTAATGAAAAA.

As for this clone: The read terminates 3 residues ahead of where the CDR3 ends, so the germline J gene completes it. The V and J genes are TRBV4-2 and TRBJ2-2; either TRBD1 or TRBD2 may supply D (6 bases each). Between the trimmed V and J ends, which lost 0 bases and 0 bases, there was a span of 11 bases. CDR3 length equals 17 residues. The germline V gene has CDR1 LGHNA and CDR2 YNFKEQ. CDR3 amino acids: CASSQEGAGTNTGELFF. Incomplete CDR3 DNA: TGTGCCAGCAGCCAAGAGGGGGCGGGAACGAACACCGGGGAG.

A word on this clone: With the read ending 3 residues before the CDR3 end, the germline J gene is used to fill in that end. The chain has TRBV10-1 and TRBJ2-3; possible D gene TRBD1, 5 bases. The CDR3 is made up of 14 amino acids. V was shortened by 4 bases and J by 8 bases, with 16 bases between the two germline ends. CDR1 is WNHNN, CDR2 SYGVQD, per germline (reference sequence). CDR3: CASSGQGKVGTQYF. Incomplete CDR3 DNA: TGCGCCAGCAGTGGGCAGGGTAAGGTAGGTACG.

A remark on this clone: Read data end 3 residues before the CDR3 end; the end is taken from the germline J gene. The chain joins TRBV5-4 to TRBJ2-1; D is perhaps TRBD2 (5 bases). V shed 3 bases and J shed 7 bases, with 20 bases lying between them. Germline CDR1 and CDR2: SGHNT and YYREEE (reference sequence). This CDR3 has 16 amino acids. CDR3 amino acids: CASSSDLPPRGNEQFF. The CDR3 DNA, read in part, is TGTGCCAGCAGCTCCGACCTACCGCCTCGGGGTAATGAG. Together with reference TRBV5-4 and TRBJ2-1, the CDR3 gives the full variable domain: ETGVTQSPTHLIKTRGQQVTLRCSSQSGHNTVSWYQQALGQGPQFIFQYYREEENGRGNFPPRFSGLQFPNYSSELNVNALELDDSALYLCASSSDLPPRGNEQFFGPGTRLTVL.

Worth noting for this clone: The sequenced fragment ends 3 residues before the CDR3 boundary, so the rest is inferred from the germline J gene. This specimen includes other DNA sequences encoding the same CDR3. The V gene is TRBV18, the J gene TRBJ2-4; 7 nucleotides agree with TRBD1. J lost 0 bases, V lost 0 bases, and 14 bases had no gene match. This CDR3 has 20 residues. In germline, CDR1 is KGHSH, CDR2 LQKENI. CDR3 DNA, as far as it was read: TGTGCCAGCTCACCACCGCGCGCCTTGACAGGGCTGTTAGCCAAAAACATT. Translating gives CASSPPRALTGLLAKNI. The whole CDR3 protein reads CASSPPRALTGLLAKNIQYF.

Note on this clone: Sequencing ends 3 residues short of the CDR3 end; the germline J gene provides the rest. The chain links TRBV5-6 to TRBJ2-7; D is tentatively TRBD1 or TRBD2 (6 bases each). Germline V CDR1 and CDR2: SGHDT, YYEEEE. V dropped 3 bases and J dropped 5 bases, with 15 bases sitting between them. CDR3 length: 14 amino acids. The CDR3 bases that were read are TGTGCCAGCAGCTCTTTCGGCGGGACACACGAG. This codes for CASSSFGGTHE. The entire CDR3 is CASSSFGGTHEQYF.

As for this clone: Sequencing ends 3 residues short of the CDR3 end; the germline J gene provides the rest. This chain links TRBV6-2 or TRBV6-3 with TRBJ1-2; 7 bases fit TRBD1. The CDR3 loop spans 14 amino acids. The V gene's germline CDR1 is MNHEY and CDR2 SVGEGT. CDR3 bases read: TGTGCCAGCAGTTACGGGGACAGTTACAATGAC. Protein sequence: CASSYGDSYND. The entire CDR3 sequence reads CASSYGDSYNDYTF.

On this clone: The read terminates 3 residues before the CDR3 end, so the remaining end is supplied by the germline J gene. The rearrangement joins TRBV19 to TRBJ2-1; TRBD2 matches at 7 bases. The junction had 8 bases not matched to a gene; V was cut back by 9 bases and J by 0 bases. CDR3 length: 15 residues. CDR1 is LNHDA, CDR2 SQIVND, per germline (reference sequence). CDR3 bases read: TGTGCCAGCACAATGGGGGGGATCTCCTACAATGAG. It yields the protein CASTMGGISYNE. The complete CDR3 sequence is CASTMGGISYNEQFF.

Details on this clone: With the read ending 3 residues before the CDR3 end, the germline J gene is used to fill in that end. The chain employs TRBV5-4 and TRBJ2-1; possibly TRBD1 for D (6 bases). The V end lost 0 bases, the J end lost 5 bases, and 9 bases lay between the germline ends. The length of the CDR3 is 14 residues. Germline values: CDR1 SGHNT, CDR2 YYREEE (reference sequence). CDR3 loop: CASSLEQGNNEQFF. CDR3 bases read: TGTGCCAGCAGCTTGGAACAGGGAAACAATGAG.

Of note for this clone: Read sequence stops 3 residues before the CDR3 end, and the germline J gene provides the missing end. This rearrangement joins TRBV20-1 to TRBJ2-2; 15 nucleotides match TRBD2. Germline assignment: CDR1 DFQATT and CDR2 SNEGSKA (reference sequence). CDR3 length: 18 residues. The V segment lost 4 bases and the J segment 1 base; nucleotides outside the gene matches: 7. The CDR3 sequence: CSAKPRTSGRGNTGELFF. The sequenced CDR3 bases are TGCAGTGCTAAGCCGAGGACTAGCGGGAGGGGGAACACCGGGGAG.

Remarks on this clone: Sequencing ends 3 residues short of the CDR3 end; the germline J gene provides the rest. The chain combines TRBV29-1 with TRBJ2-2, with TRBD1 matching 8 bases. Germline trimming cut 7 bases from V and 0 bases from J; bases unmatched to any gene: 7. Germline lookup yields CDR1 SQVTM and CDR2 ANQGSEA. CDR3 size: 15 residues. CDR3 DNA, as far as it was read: TGCAGCGCCTTGACAGGGGTGGCGAACACCGGGGAG. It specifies CSALTGVANTGE. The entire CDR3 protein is CSALTGVANTGELFF.

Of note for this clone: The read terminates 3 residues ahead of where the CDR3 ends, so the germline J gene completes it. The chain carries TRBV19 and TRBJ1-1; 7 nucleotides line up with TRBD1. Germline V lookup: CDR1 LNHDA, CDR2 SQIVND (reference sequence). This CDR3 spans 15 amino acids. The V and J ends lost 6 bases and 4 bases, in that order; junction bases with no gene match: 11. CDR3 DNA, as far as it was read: TGTGCCAGTAGAAAGGGGGCTCTCCGGTCCACTGAA. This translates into CASRKGALRSTE. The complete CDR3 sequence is CASRKGALRSTEAFF.

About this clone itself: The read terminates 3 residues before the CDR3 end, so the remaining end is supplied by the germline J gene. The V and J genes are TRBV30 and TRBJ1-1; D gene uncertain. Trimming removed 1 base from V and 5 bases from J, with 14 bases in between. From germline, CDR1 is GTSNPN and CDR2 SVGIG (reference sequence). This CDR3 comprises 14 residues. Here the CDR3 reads CAWSADSGGTEAFF. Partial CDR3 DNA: TGTGCCTGGAGTGCCGACTCCGGCGGGACTGAA.

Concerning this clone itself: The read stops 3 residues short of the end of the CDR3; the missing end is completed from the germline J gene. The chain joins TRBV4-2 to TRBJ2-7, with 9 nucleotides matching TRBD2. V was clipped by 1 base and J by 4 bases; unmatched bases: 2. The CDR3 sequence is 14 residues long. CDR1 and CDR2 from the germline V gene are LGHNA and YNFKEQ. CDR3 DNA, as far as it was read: TGTGCCAGCAGCCAAGGGACTAGCGCTTACGAG. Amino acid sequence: CASSQGTSAYE. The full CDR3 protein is CASSQGTSAYEQYF.

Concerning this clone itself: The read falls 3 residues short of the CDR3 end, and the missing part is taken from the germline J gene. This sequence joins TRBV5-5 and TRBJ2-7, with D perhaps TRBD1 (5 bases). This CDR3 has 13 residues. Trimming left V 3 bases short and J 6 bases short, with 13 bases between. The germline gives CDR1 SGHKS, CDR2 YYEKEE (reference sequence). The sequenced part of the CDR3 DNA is TGTGCCAGCAGCTGGACACCATGGGGCGAG. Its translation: CASSWTPWGE. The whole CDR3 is CASSWTPWGEQYF. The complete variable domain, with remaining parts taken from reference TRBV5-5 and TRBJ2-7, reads DAGVTQSPTHLIKTRGQQVTLRCSPISGHKSVSWYQQVLGQGPQFIFQYYEKEERGRGNFPDRFSARQFPNYSSELNVNALLLGDSALYLCASSWTPWGEQYFGPGTRLTVT.